The rows below give T cell receptor beta chains drawn from one sample of a study of T cells in Graves' hyperthyroidism and ophthalmopathy. One entry per CDR3 protein results from TCRdb running MiXCR on the multiplex PCR reads. This table has under 350,000 distinct CDR3 sequences, 21% appearing once. The sample consisted of blood. All receptors derive from a woman in her forties or fifties with Graves' hyperthyroidism. Each CDR3 is given with its conserved first and last residue. The D gene is left open where the match is weak. The size of a clone is reported for some rows only, either as once, few or many, or as a class for expanded clones.

TRBV4-2	TRBD1	TRBJ2-7	few	CASSQEATGMSYEQYF	TGTGCCAGCAGCCAAGAGGCGACAGGGATGTCCTACGAGCAGTACTTC
TRBV7-9	-	TRBJ1-1	many	CASSLWVDTEAFF	TGTGCCAGCAGCTTATGGGTAGACACTGAAGCTTTCTTT
TRBV11-3	TRBD1	TRBJ1-1	-	CASKGAGTEAFF	TGTGCCAGCAAGGGGGCCGGCACTGAAGCTTTCTTT
TRBV20-1	-	TRBJ2-7	many	CSASREYEQYF	TGCAGTGCTAGTAGGGAGTACGAGCAGTACTTC
TRBV6-1	TRBD1	TRBJ2-3	few	CASSGTGVGSSTDTQYF	TGTGCCAGCAGTGGAACAGGGGTCGGATCTAGCACAGATACGCAGTATTTT
TRBV10-3	-	TRBJ2-1	-	CAIIWYWYNEQFF	TGTGCCATCATTTGGTATTGGTACAATGAGCAGTTCTTC
TRBV3-1	-	TRBJ2-1	many	CASSQVYNEQFF	TGTGCCAGCAGCCAGGTGTACAATGAGCAGTTCTTC
TRBV12-3/TRBV12-4	TRBD2	TRBJ2-5	-	CASSLWAGVPEGRETQYF	TGTGCCAGCAGTTTGTGGGCGGGAGTCCCCGAGGGGAGAGAGACCCAGTACTTC
TRBV9	TRBD1	TRBJ2-7	many	CASSPMGDSPTYEQYF	TGTGCCAGCAGCCCGATGGGGGACAGCCCGACCTACGAGCAGTACTTC
TRBV20-1	TRBD1	TRBJ2-5	few	CSAEGQDQETQYF	TGCAGTGCGGAAGGACAGGACCAAGAGACCCAGTACTTC
TRBV28	TRBD1	TRBJ1-2	-	CASSPPDRVNYGYTF	TGTGCCAGCAGCCCGCCCGACAGGGTGAACTATGGCTACACCTTC
TRBV18	-	TRBJ2-3	many	CASSLRQTSTDTQYF	TGTGCCAGCTCACTTAGACAGACTAGCACAGATACGCAGTATTTT
TRBV24-1	TRBD2	TRBJ2-1	-	CATSDPTGTSAYNEQFF	TGTGCCACCAGTGACCCGACCGGGACTAGCGCCTACAATGAGCAGTTCTTC
TRBV3-1	-	TRBJ2-7	many	CASSQVGYEQYF	TGTGCCAGCAGCCAAGTCGGCTACGAGCAGTACTTC
TRBV5-8	-	TRBJ2-7	many	CASSLKGSYEQYF	TGTGCCAGCAGCTTGAAGGGTTCCTACGAGCAGTACTTC
TRBV20-1	TRBD2	TRBJ2-3	few	CSASRAGEDTQYF	TGCAGTGCTTCTCGGGCGGGGGAAGATACGCAGTATTTT
TRBV29-1	-	TRBJ2-1	many	CSVASNEQFF	TGCAGCGTTGCTTCGAATGAGCAGTTCTTC
TRBV10-3	-	TRBJ2-7	-	CATRASYEQYF	TGTGCCACCCGGGCCTCCTACGAGCAGTACTTC
TRBV7-9	TRBD2	TRBJ2-1	many	CASSLTMSSVAGGGNEQFF	TGTGCCAGCAGCTTAACTATGAGTTCCGTAGCGGGAGGTGGCAATGAGCAGTTCTTC
TRBV12-3/TRBV12-4	-	TRBJ2-7	-	CASSPKSSPAYEQYF	TGTGCCAGCAGCCCCAAAAGTTCCCCAGCCTACGAGCAGTACTTC
TRBV20-1	-	TRBJ2-5	many	CSARVGPLETQYF	TGCAGTGCTAGAGTTGGCCCTTTGGAGACCCAGTACTTC
TRBV12-5	-	TRBJ2-5	many	CASGLGQRWQETQYF	TGTGCTAGTGGTTTGGGACAGAGGTGGCAAGAGACCCAGTACTTC
TRBV20-1	-	TRBJ1-1	many	CSARATSQGHTEAFF	TGCAGTGCTAGAGCCACGTCACAGGGCCACACTGAAGCTTTCTTT
TRBV5-1	-	TRBJ2-1	many	CASSFTGPADRNEQFF	TGCGCCAGCAGCTTTACGGGACCGGCGGACCGCAATGAGCAGTTCTTC
TRBV6-1	TRBD2	TRBJ2-7	many	CASRPLAGSSYEQYF	TGTGCCAGCAGACCACTAGCGGGAAGCTCCTACGAGCAGTACTTC
TRBV29-1	-	TRBJ1-2	-	CSVEDRNKGGYGYTF	TGCAGCGTTGAAGATCGGAACAAAGGGGGCTATGGCTACACCTTC